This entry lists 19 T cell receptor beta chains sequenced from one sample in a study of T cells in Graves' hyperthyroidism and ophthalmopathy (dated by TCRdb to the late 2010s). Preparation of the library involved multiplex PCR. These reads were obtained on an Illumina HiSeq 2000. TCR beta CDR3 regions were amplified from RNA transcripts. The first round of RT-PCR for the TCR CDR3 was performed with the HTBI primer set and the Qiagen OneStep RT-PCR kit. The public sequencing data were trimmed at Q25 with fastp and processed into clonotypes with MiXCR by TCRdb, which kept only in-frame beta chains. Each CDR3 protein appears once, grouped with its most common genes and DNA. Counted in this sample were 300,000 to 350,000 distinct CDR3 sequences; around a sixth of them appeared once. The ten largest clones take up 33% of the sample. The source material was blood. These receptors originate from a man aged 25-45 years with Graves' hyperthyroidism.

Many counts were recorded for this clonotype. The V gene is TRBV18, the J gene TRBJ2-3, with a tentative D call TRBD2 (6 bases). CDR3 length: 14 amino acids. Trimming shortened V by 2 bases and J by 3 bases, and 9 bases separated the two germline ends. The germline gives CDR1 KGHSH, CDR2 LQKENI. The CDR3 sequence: CASSPRRETDTQYF. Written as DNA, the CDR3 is TGTGCCAGCTCACCAAGGAGGGAGACAGATACGCAGTATTTT.

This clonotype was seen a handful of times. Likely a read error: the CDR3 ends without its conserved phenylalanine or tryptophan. In nucleotides, the CDR3 is TGTGCTACCCACGGGAGGGCCTCCTACAATGAGCAGTTCTTA. Amino acids: CATHGRASYNEQFL. The gene calls are TRBV12-5 and TRBJ2-1, with 8 bases matching TRBD2. Germline V gives CDR1 LGHNT, CDR2 FRNRAP. The J segment lost 0 bases and the V segment lost 10 bases, leaving 5 bases of the junction unmatched. This CDR3 has 14 residues.

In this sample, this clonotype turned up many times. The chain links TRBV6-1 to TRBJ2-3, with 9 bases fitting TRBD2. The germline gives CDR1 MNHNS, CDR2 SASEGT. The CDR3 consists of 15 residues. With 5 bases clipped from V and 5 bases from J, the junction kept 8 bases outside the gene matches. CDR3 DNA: TGTGCCAGCAGTCTTCGGGCGGGAGGGATAGATACGCAGTATTTT. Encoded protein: CASSLRAGGIDTQYF.

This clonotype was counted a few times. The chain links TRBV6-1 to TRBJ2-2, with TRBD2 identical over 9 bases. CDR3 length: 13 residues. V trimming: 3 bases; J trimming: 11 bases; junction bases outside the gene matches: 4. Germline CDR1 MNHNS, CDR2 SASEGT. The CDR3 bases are TGTGCCAGCAGTGACGGCGGGAGGGGTGAGCTGTTTTTT. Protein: CASSDGGRGELFF.

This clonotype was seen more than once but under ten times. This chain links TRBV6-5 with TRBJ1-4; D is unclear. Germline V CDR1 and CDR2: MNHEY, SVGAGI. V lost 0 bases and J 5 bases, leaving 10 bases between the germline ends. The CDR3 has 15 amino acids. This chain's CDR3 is CASSYSLAGNEKLFF. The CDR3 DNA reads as TGTGCCAGCAGTTACTCGTTAGCGGGGAATGAAAAACTGTTTTTT.

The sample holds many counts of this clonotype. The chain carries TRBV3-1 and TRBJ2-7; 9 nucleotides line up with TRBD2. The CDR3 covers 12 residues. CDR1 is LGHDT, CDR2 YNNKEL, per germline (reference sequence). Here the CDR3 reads CAANSGSYEQYF. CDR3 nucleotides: TGTGCAGCGAATAGCGGGAGTTACGAGCAGTACTTC.

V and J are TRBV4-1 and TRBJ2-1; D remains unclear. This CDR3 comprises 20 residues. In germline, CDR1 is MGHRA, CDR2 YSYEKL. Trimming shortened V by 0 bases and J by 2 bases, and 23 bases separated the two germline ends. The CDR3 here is CASSQDYSVRAHPPYNEQFF. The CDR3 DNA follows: TGCGCCAGCAGCCAAGATTATTCAGTCCGGGCTCACCCACCCTACAATGAGCAGTTCTTC.

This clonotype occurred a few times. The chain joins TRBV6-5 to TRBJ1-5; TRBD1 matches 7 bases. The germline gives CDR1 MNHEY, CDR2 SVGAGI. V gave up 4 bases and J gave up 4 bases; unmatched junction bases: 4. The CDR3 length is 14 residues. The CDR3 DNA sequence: TGTGCCAGCAGTTGGGCAGGGGGTAATCAGCCCCAGCATTTT. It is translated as CASSWAGGNQPQHF.

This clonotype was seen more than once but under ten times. CDR3 protein: CASKMTSGSPPETQYF. In DNA form, the CDR3 reads TGTGCCAGCAAAATGACTAGCGGGAGCCCTCCAGAGACCCAGTACTTC. This chain joins TRBV2 and TRBJ2-5, with 12 bases matching TRBD2. Germline V CDR1 and CDR2: SNHLY, FYNNEI. The CDR3 extends over 16 amino acids. Trimming took 7 bases from V and 4 from J; bases not matched to a gene: 10.

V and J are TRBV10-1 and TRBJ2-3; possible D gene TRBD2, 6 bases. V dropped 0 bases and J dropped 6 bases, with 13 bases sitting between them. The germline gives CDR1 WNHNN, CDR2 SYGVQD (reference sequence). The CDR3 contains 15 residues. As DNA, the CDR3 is TGCGCCAGCAGTGAGTCGCCCGGGAGATGGGATACGCAGTATTTT. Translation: CASSESPGRWDTQYF.

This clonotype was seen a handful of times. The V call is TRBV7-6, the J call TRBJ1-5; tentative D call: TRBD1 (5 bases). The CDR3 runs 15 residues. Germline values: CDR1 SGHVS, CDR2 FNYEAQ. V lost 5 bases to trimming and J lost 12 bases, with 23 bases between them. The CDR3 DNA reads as TGTGCCAGCAGCCCGGGGGTACAGATGTTATCTCTCCAGCATTTT. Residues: CASSPGVQMLSLQHF.

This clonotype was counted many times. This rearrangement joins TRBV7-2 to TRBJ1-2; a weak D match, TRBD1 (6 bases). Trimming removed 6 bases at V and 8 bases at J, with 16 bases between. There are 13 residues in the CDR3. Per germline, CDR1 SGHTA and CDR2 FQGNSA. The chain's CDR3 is CASRPTGMVGYTF. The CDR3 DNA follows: TGTGCCAGCAGACCTACAGGGATGGTAGGCTACACCTTC.

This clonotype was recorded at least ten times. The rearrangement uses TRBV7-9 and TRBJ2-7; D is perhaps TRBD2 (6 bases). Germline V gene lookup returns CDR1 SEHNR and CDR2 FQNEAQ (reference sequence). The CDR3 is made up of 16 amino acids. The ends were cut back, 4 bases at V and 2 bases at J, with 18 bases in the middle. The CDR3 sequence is CASSSLWGREAYEQYF. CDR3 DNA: TGTGCCAGCAGCTCCCTCTGGGGCAGGGAGGCCTACGAGCAGTACTTC.

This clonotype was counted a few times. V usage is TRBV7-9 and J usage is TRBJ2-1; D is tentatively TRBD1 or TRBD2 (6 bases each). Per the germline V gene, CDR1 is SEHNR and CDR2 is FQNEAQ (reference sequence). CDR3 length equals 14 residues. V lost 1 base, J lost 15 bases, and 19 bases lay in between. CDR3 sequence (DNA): TGTGCCAGCAGCTTAGACCTAGAGGGGGGCACGCGGTTCTTC. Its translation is CASSLDLEGGTRFF.

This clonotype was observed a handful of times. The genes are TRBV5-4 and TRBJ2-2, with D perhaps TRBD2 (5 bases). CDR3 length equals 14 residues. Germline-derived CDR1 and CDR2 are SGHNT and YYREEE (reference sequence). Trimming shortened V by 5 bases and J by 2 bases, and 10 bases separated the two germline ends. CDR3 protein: CASRRAINTGELFF. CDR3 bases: TGTGCCAGCAGGCGGGCGATAAACACCGGGGAGCTGTTTTTT.

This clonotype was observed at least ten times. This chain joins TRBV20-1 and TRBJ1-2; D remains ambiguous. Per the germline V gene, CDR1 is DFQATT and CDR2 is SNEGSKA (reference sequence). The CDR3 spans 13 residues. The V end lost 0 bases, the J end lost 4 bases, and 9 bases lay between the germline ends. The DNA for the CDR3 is TGCAGTGCTAGAGACGACGGGAGCTATGGCTACACCTTC. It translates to CSARDDGSYGYTF.

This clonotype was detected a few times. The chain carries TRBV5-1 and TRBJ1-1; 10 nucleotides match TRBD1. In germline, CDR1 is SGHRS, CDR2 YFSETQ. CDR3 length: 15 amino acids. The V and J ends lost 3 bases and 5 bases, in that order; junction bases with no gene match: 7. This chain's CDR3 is CASSSAGQGRTEAFF. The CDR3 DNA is TGCGCCAGCAGCTCCGCGGGACAGGGGAGGACTGAAGCTTTCTTT.

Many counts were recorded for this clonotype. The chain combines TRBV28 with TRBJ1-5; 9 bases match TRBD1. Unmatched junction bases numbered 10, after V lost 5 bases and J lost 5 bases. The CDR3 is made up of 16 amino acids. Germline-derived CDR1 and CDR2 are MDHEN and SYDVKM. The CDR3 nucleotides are TGTGCCAGCAGTAAAGGAGGGACAGGGTTTTATCAGCCCCAGCATTTT. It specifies CASSKGGTGFYQPQHF.

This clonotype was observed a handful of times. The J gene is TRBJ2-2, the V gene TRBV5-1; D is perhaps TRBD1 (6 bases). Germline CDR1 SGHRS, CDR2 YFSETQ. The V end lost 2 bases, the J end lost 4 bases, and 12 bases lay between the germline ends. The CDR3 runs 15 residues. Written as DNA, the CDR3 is TGCGCCAGCAGCTTCGCAGGGGAAGGCACCGGGGAGCTGTTTTTT. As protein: CASSFAGEGTGELFF.